The 5 T cell receptor beta chains presented below share a single source sample, sequenced in a study of T cell repertoires in cytomegalovirus infection. TCRdb recomputed calls from the reads with MiXCR, one row per CDR3 protein. The sample has about 260,000 distinct CDR3 sequences; about an eighth are singletons. The specimen sequenced was PBMCs. The source is a human donor in good health (CMV status not recorded). Some clones in this sample may be carry-over from other donors' samples.

This clonotype was seen more than once but under ten times. This rearrangement joins TRBV6-5 to TRBJ1-5; TRBD1 might be the D (5 bases). The CDR3 extends over 16 amino acids. Germline V gene data show CDR1 as MNHEY and CDR2 as SVGAGI. The V end lost 8 bases, the J end lost 2 bases, and 19 bases lay between the germline ends. The CDR3 reads CASGGGDTWGNQPQHF. CDR3 sequence (DNA): TGTGCCAGCGGGGGTGGAGACACCTGGGGCAATCAGCCCCAGCATTTT.

This clonotype was seen many times. The chain combines TRBV6-6 with TRBJ1-1, with D unclear. The length of the CDR3 is 13 residues. The V end lost 0 bases, the J end lost 4 bases, and 6 bases lay between the germline ends. The V gene's germline CDR1 is MNHNY and CDR2 SVGAGI (reference sequence). CDR3 DNA sequence: TGTGCCAGCAGTTACTCACAGAGCACTGAAGCTTTCTTT. It yields the protein CASSYSQSTEAFF.

This clonotype appeared many times. The gene calls are TRBV2 and TRBJ1-5; TRBD1 matches 7 bases. Germline V gene sequence: CDR1 SNHLY, CDR2 FYNNEI. V was pared by 6 bases and J by 1 base, with 3 bases of the junction left unmatched. The CDR3 length is 14 residues. The CDR3 coding sequence is TGTGCCAGCAGAAGACAGGGCAGCAATCAGCCCCAGCATTTT. This encodes CASRRQGSNQPQHF.

This clonotype occurred many times. The rearrangement links TRBV7-2 to TRBJ2-5; 8 nucleotides line up with TRBD2. The CDR3 is made up of 15 amino acids. Germline-derived CDR1 and CDR2 are SGHTA and FQGNSA. Trimming at V came to 1 base and at J to 2 bases, leaving 3 bases not matched to a gene. CDR3 sequence reads: CASSLEAGGQETQYF. For the CDR3, the DNA is TGTGCCAGCAGCTTAGAGGCGGGGGGTCAAGAGACCCAGTACTTC.

At least ten counts were recorded for this clonotype. The chain links TRBV5-4 to TRBJ2-2; D is possibly TRBD1 (6 bases). CDR3 size: 15 residues. Germline CDR1 SGHNT, CDR2 YYREEE (reference sequence). V dropped 1 base and J dropped 5 bases, with 12 bases sitting between them. The CDR3 is CASSLPSGETGELFF. DNA of the CDR3: TGTGCCAGCAGCTTGCCGTCAGGGGAGACCGGGGAGCTGTTTTTT.